Listed below are T cell receptor beta chains from one sample, sequenced in a study of prognosis after radiotherapy for stage I lung cancer. MiXCR, run by TCRdb on the multiplex PCR reads, gives a single entry per CDR3 protein. The sample has 10,000 to 15,000 distinct CDR3 sequences; about 43% are singletons. This material consisted of PBMCs, taken before or after stereotactic body radiation therapy (not recorded which). The source is a donor at least 50 years old with non-small cell lung cancer. Both conserved end residues are part of each CDR3. D genes are given only for firm matches. Only some rows state a clone size, as once, few, many or a class for expanded clones.

CDR3aa | CDR3nt | abundance | v_gene | d_gene | j_gene
CASSQDRNYGYTF | TGTGCCAGCAGCCAAGACAGAAACTATGGCTACACCTTC | medium-sized | TRBV12-3/TRBV12-4 | - | TRBJ1-2
CASSFAGQGEETQYF | TGTGCCAGCAGCTTTGCTGGACAGGGGGAAGAGACCCAGTACTTC | - | TRBV5-6 | TRBD1 | TRBJ2-5
CAWIGNTEAFF | TGTGCCTGGATAGGGAACACTGAAGCTTTCTTT | - | TRBV30 | - | TRBJ1-1
CSARDGLGISPQHF | TGCAGTGCTAGAGATGGCCTGGGAATCAGCCCCCAGCATTTT | - | TRBV20-1 | - | TRBJ1-5
CASSQVIADSTDTQYF | TGTGCCAGCAGCCAAGTTATAGCAGATTCCACAGATACGCAGTATTTT | many | TRBV4-2 | - | TRBJ2-3
CASSLGQGRGETQYF | TGCGCCAGCAGCCTTGGACAGGGGAGGGGGGAGACCCAGTACTTC | - | TRBV5-1 | TRBD1 | TRBJ2-5
CASSIEEGADTQYF | TGTGCCAGTAGTATAGAGGAGGGCGCGGATACGCAGTATTTT | many | TRBV19 | - | TRBJ2-3
CASRRGGVTEAFF | TGTGCCAGCAGGCGGGGTGGGGTAACTGAAGCTTTCTTT | - | TRBV6-2/TRBV6-3 | - | TRBJ1-1
CASSSRVAGAGHEQYF | TGTGCCAGCAGTTCCCGGGTAGCGGGAGCAGGCCACGAGCAGTACTTC | few | TRBV28 | TRBD2 | TRBJ2-7
CASRSGLGIPPYEQYF | TGCGCCAGCAGATCTGGACTAGGGATCCCCCCCTACGAGCAGTACTTC | - | TRBV5-1 | TRBD2 | TRBJ2-7
CSASIIGGAKMNTEAFF | TGCAGTGCCAGCATTATCGGGGGCGCGAAGATGAACACTGAAGCTTTCTTT | many | TRBV20-1 | - | TRBJ1-1
CASPFPLATSTDTQYF | TGTGCCAGCCCTTTCCCACTAGCGACTTCCACAGATACGCAGTATTTT | many | TRBV6-1 | TRBD2 | TRBJ2-3
CASSQRGLAGGDGELFF | TGCGCCAGCAGCCAACGGGGACTAGCGGGAGGGGACGGGGAGCTGTTTTTT | many | TRBV4-3 | TRBD2 | TRBJ2-2
CASSSRPGQVMGYEQYF | TGTGCCAGCAGCTCCCGACCCGGACAGGTAATGGGCTACGAGCAGTACTTC | medium-sized | TRBV6-1 | TRBD1 | TRBJ2-7
CSAEDRSYNSPLHF | TGCAGTGCTGAAGACAGGAGTTATAATTCACCCCTCCACTTT | many | TRBV20-1 | - | TRBJ1-6
CSATQGTSGNTDTQYF | TGCAGTGCAACCCAAGGGACTAGCGGGAACACAGATACGCAGTATTTT | - | TRBV20-1 | TRBD2 | TRBJ2-3
CASRDLTGGSGVYTF | TGTGCCAGCAGGGATTTGACAGGGGGCTCCGGTGTCTACACCTTC | - | TRBV12-3/TRBV12-4 | TRBD1 | TRBJ1-2
CASSIGQGATGELFF | TGTGCCAGTAGTATAGGCCAAGGGGCCACCGGGGAGCTGTTTTTT | once | TRBV19 | - | TRBJ2-2
CASSLQDSYEQYF | TGTGCCAGCAGTTTACAGGACTCCTACGAGCAGTACTTC | medium-sized | TRBV12-3/TRBV12-4 | - | TRBJ2-7
CSVGQGWETQYF | TGCAGCGTTGGACAGGGGTGGGAGACCCAGTACTTC | many | TRBV29-1 | TRBD1 | TRBJ2-5
CASSPRENIQYF | TGTGCCAGCAGCCCCAGGGAAAACATTCAGTACTTC | many | TRBV12-3/TRBV12-4 | - | TRBJ2-4
CASSSLGAMGETQYF | TGCGCCAGCAGCAGCCTTGGGGCTATGGGAGAGACCCAGTACTTC | many | TRBV5-1 | - | TRBJ2-5
CASSNPGLAVNNEQFF | TGTGCCAGCAGCAATCCGGGACTAGCGGTAAACAATGAGCAGTTCTTC | many | TRBV28 | TRBD2 | TRBJ2-1
CASRVYRASYNEQFF | TGTGCCAGCAGGGTTTACAGAGCCTCCTACAATGAGCAGTTCTTC | many | TRBV27 | - | TRBJ2-1
CASSAGPGGFNEQFF | TGTGCCAGCAGTGCTGGGCCAGGGGGCTTTAATGAGCAGTTCTTC | - | TRBV2 | TRBD1 | TRBJ2-1
CASSALGGGGKFF | TGTGCCAGCAGTGCCCTGGGCGGGGGGGGGAAGTTCTTC | medium-sized | TRBV6-2/TRBV6-3 | TRBD2 | TRBJ2-1
CSATIAGGVNTGELFF | TGCAGTGCTACAATAGCGGGAGGGGTGAACACCGGTGAGCTGTTTTTT | - | TRBV20-1 | TRBD2 | TRBJ2-2
CATGRGQGTGELFF | TGTGCCACCGGGAGGGGCCAGGGCACCGGGGAGCTGTTTTTT | - | TRBV24-1 | TRBD2 | TRBJ2-2
CASSSRTSGGQAFF | TGTGCCAGCAGTTCTAGGACTAGCGGGGGCCAGGCGTTCTTC | medium-sized | TRBV12-3/TRBV12-4 | TRBD2 | TRBJ2-1
CASSLFPGKDTEAFF | TGTGCCAGCAGCTTATTCCCTGGTAAGGACACTGAAGCTTTCTTT | many | TRBV7-9 | - | TRBJ1-1
CASRRGMKGTQYF | TGTGCCAGCAGGCGGGGGATGAAGGGAACGCAGTATTTT | - | TRBV6-2/TRBV6-3 | TRBD2 | TRBJ2-3
CASSSPGTGDAEQFF | TGTGCCAGCAGCTCACCCGGGACTGGGGATGCGGAGCAGTTCTTC | many | TRBV7-2 | - | TRBJ2-1
CASNNLSVTDTQYF | TGTGCCAGCAATAACCTATCAGTCACAGATACGCAGTATTTT | - | TRBV6-1 | - | TRBJ2-3
CASSQQDTGELFF | TGCGCCAGCAGTCAACAGGACACCGGGGAGCTGTTTTTT | once | TRBV12-3/TRBV12-4 | - | TRBJ2-2
CASSLVASPYEQYF | TGTGCCAGCAGCTTAGTAGCTAGCCCGTACGAGCAGTACTTC | medium-sized | TRBV7-9 | - | TRBJ2-7
CASSQANTAFF | TGCGCCAGCAGCCAAGCCAATACTGCTTTCTTT | many | TRBV4-1 | - | TRBJ1-1
CASSRDRGLGPRTDTQYF | TGTGCCAGCAGTCGGGACAGGGGGCTTGGTCCGCGCACAGATACGCAGTATTTT | - | TRBV6-1 | TRBD1 | TRBJ2-3
CASSRDRAINQHQHF | TGTGCCAGCAGTAGAGACAGGGCGATCAATCAGCACCAGCATTTT | - | TRBV6-1 | TRBD1 | TRBJ1-5
CASSQDSGRYAGELFF | TGCGCCAGCAGCCAAGATAGCGGGAGGTACGCCGGGGAGCTGTTTTTT | medium-sized | TRBV5-1 | TRBD2 | TRBJ2-2
CSARFWETQYF | TGCAGTGCTAGATTTTGGGAGACCCAGTACTTC | many | TRBV20-1 | - | TRBJ2-5
CARGRSTEKLFF | TGTGCCAGAGGGAGGTCTACTGAAAAACTGTTTTTT | many | TRBV2 | - | TRBJ1-4
CASSSRNTPTTGSYEQYF | TGTGCCAGCAGTTCCCGCAATACCCCTACGACAGGCTCCTACGAGCAGTACTTC | many | TRBV6-5 | - | TRBJ2-7
CASSVVTSTDTQYF | TGTGCCAGCAGCGTAGTTACTAGCACAGATACGCAGTATTTT | medium-sized | TRBV9 | - | TRBJ2-3